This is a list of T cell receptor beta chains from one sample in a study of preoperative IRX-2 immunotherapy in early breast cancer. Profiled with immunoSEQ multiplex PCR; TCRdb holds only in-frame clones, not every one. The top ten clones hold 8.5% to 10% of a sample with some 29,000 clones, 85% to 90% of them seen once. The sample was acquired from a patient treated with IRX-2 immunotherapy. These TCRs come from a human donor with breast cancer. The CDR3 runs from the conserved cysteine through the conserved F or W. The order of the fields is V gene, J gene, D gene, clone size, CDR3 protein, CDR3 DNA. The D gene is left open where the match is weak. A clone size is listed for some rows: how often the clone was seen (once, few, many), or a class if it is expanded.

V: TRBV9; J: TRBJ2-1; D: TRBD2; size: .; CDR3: CASSGMVWGGEQFF; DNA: TGTGCCAGCAGCGGGATGGTGTGGGGGGGAGAGCAGTTCTTC
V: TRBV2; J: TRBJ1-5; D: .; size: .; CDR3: CASSAGTYQPQHF; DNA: TGTGCCAGCAGTGCGGGCACCTATCAGCCCCAGCATTTT
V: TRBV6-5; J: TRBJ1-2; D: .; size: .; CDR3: CASSYRQGNGYTF; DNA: TGTGCCAGCAGTTACCGGCAGGGGAATGGCTACACCTTC
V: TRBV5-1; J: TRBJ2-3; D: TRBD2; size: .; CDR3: CASSTGTSLTDTQYF; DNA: TGCGCCAGCAGCACCGGGACTAGCCTTACAGATACGCAGTATTTT
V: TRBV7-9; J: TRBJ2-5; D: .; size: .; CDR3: CASSLAGGETQYF; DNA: TGTGCCAGCAGCTTAGCTGGGGGAGAGACCCAGTACTTC
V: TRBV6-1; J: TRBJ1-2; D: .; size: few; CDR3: CASSEAGQGRGYTF; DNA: TGTGCCAGCAGTGAAGCTGGCCAGGGAAGAGGCTACACCTTC
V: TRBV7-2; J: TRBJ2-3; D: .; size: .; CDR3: CASSLVAVSDTQYF; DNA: TGTGCCAGCAGCTTAGTTGCAGTATCGGATACGCAGTATTTT
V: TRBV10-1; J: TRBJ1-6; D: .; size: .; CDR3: CASKARENSPLHF; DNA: TGCGCCAGCAAGGCCAGAGAAAATTCACCCCTCCACTTT
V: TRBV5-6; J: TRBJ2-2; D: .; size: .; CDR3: CASSWDFLDTGELFF; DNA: TGTGCCAGCAGCTGGGACTTTCTCGACACCGGGGAGCTGTTTTTT
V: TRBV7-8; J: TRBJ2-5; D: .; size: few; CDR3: CASSLQETQYF; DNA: TGTGCCAGCAGCCTCCAAGAGACCCAGTACTTC
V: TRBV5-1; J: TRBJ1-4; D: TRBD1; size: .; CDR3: CASSGQGANEKLFF; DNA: TGCGCCAGCAGCGGTCAGGGGGCTAATGAAAAACTGTTTTTT
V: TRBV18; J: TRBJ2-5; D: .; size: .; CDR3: CASSPQETQYF; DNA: TGTGCCAGCTCACCTCAGGAGACCCAGTACTTC
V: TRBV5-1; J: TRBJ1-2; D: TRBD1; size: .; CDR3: CASSRDSTNYGYTF; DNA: TGCGCCAGCAGCCGGGACAGTACCAACTATGGCTACACCTTC
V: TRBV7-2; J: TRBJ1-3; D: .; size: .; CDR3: CASSSEVTGNTIYF; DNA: TGTGCCAGCAGCTCAGAGGTTACTGGAAACACCATATATTTT
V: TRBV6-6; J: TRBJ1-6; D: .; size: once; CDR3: CASSLSYNSPLHF; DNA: TGTGCCAGCAGCCTAAGCTATAATTCACCCCTCCACTTT
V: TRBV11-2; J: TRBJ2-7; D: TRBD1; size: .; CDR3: CASSTRQGLGYEQYF; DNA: TGTGCCAGCAGCACTCGACAGGGGCTGGGCTACGAGCAGTACTTC
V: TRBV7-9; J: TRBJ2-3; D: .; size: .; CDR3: CASSRRQSSTDTQYF; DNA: TGTGCCAGCAGCAGAAGACAGTCTAGCACAGATACGCAGTATTTT
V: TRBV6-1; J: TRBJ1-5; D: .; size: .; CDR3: CASNILSNQPQHF; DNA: TGTGCCAGCAACATCCTCTCGAATCAGCCCCAGCATTTT
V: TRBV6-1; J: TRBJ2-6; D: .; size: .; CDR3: CASRVAGANVLTF; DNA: TGTGCCAGCAGGGTGGCTGGGGCCAACGTCCTGACTTTC
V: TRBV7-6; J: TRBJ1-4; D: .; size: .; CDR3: CASSLEGGKLFF; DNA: TGTGCCAGCAGCTTAGAGGGGGGAAAACTGTTTTTT
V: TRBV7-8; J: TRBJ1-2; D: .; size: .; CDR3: CASSLVDYGYTF; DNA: TGTGCCAGCAGCTTAGTGGACTATGGCTACACCTTC
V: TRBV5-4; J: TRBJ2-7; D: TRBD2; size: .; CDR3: CASSSRGGLYEQYF; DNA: TGTGCCAGCAGCTCGCGGGGGGGGTTGTACGAGCAGTACTTC
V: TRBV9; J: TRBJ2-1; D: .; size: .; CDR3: CASSVDLYNEQFF; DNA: TGTGCCAGCAGCGTAGACCTTTACAATGAGCAGTTCTTC
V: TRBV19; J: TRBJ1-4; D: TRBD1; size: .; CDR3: CASTPSGQGTEKLFF; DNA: TGTGCCAGTACCCCCAGCGGACAGGGGACGGAAAAACTGTTTTTT
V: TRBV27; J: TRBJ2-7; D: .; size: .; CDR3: CASSLQAGRYEQYF; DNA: TGTGCCAGCAGTTTACAGGCGGGCAGGTACGAGCAGTACTTC
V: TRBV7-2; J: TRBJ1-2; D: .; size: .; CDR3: CASSLEIWGDYGYTF; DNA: TGTGCCAGCAGCTTAGAAATTTGGGGCGACTATGGCTACACCTTC
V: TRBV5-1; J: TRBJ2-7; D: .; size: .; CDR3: CASSSGTYPYEQYF; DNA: TGCGCCAGCAGCTCCGGGACGTATCCCTACGAGCAGTACTTC
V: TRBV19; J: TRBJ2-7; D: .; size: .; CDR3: CATSSRDEQYF; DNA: TGTGCCACCTCTTCCCGCGACGAGCAGTACTTC
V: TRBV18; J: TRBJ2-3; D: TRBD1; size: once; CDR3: CASSLDRAPRYTSTDTQYF; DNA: TGTGCCAGCTCTCTTGACAGGGCCCCGCGTTACACTAGCACAGATACGCAGTATTTT
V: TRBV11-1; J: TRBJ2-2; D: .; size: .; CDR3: CASRDSPNGGELFF; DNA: TGTGCCAGTAGGGACTCTCCTAACGGCGGGGAGCTGTTTTTT
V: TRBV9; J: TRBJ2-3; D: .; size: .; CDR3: CASSVAGHRTDTQYF; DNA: TGTGCCAGCAGCGTAGCGGGACACCGCACAGATACGCAGTATTTT
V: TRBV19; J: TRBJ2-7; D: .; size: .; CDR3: CAEDRHSYEQYF; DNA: TGTGCCGAAGACAGGCACTCCTACGAGCAGTACTTC
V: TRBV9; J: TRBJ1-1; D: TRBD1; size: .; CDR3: CASSATRQGLNTEAFF; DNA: TGTGCCAGCAGCGCAACCCGACAGGGGCTGAACACTGAAGCTTTCTTT
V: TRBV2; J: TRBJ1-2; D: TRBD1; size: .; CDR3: CASSDRTGLGYGYTF; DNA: TGTGCCAGCAGTGACAGGACAGGGTTGGGATATGGCTACACCTTC
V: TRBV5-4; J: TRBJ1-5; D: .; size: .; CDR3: CASSLYQDSNQPQHF; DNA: TGTGCCAGCAGCTTGTATCAGGATAGCAATCAGCCCCAGCATTTT
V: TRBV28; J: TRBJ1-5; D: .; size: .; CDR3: CASSLGAKSQPQHF; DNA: TGTGCCAGCAGTTTAGGGGCAAAGTCCCAGCCCCAGCATTTT
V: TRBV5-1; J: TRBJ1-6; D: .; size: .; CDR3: CASSLSQGRDSPLHF; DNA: TGCGCCAGCAGCTTAAGTCAGGGTCGGGATTCACCCCTCCACTTT
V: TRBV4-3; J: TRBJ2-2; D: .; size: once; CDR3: CASSQELVGSGELFF; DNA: TGCGCCAGCAGCCAAGAACTAGTAGGTTCCGGGGAGCTGTTTTTT
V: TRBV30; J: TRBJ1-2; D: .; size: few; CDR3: CAWSVGYGYTF; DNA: TGTGCCTGGAGCGTGGGTTATGGCTACACCTTC
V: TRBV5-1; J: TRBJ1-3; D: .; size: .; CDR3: CASRGSVGNTIYF; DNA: TGCGCCAGCAGGGGATCAGTTGGAAACACCATATATTTT
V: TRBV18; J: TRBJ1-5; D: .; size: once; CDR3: CASSEGLDQPQHF; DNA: TGTGCCAGCTCAGAGGGACTGGATCAGCCCCAGCATTTT
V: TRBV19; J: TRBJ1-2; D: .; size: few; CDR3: CASSIIGYGYTF; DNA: TGTGCCAGTAGTATAATCGGATATGGCTACACCTTC
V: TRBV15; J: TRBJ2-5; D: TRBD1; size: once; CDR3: CATSPTSGTVQETQYF; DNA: TGTGCCACCAGCCCAACCTCCGGGACAGTTCAAGAGACCCAGTACTTC
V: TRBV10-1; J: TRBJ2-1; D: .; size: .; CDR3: CASSTGTNNEQFF; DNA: TGCGCCAGCAGTACCGGGACAAACAATGAGCAGTTCTTC
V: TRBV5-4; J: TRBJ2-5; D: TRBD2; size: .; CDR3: CASSQGTSEAKTQYF; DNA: TGTGCCAGCAGCCAGGGGACTAGCGAGGCGAAGACCCAGTACTTC
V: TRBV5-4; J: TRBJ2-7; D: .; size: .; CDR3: CASSQELYEQYF; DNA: TGTGCCAGCAGCCAGGAATTATACGAGCAGTACTTC
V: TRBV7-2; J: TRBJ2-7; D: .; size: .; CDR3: CASSYPSGEQYF; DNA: TGTGCCAGCAGCTATCCATCAGGCGAGCAGTACTTC
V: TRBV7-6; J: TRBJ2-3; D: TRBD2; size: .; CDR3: CASSSVLADGRRKQYF; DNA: TGTGCCAGCAGCTCCGTACTAGCGGACGGTCGTCGAAAGCAGTATTTT
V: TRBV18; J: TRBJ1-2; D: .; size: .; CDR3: CASSSPPGSDGYTF; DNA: TGTGCCAGCTCATCACCACCAGGGTCAGATGGCTACACCTTC
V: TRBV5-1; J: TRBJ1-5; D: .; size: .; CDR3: CASSLDGNGQPQHF; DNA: TGCGCCAGCAGCTTGGATGGGAATGGTCAGCCCCAGCATTTT
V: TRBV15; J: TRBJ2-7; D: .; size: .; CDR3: CATSHSLQGGTYF; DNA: TGTGCCACCAGCCATTCTCTACAGGGTGGGACGTACTTC
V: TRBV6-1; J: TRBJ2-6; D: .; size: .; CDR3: CASSELEGSGANVLTF; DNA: TGTGCCAGCAGTGAACTAGAAGGCTCTGGGGCCAACGTCCTGACTTTC
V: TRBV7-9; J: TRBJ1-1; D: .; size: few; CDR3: CASSLGWELGDTEAFF; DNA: TGTGCCAGCAGCTTAGGATGGGAGTTAGGGGACACTGAAGCTTTCTTT
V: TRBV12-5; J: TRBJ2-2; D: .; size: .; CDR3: CASGLVQGSGTGELFF; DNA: TGTGCTAGTGGTTTGGTTCAGGGGTCGGGCACCGGGGAGCTGTTTTTT